What follows describes a single T cell receptor beta chain. The data are from a study of quantifying T cell responses using KT2 cells. Study-wide background: cDNA was made from DNase-treated RNA using alpha and beta constant primers. Under optimum conditions, T4 ligation efficiency was estimated at more than 8.5%.

Known numbers of the T cell clone KT2 were added to PBMC. KT2 cells were mixed with fixed PBMC numbers at varying ratios. The cDNA 3' end received a ligated oligonucleotide with a UMI. First-round PCR used 4 to 5 cycles and beta primers RC1.1 and RC1.2 covering TRBC1 and TRBC2. TCRdb reanalysed the UMI-ligation and nested PCR reads using MiXCR and keeps one entry per CDR3 protein. The sample holds tens of thousands of distinct CDR3 sequences, around a tenth seen once. Trimming stripped 5 bases from V and 3 bases from J, with 11 bases between. This CDR3 contains 14 residues. The germline V gene encodes CDR1 PRHDT and CDR2 FYEKMQ (reference sequence).

Input material: PBMCs spiked with cells of the T cell clone KT2. The V and J genes are TRBV13 and TRBJ2-1; no clear D gene. The source is a human donor. In DNA, the CDR3 is TGTGCCAGCAGCCTCCGGACCTACTACAATGAGCAGTTCTTC. Translation gives CASSLRTYYNEQFF.